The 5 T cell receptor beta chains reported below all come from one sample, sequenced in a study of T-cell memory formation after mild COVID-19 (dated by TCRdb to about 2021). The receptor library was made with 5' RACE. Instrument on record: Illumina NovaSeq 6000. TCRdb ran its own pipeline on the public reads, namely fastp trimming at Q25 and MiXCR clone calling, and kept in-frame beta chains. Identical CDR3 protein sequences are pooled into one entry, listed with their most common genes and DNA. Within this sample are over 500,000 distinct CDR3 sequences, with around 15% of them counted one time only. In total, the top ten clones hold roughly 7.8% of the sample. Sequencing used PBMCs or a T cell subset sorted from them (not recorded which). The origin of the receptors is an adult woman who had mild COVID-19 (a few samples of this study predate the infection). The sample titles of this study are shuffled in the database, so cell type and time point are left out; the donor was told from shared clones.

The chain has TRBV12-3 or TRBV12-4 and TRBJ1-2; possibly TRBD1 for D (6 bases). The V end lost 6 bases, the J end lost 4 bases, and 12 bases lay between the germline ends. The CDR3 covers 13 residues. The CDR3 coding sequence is TGTGCCAGCAGCTACGGACAGCTCTATGGCTACACCTTC. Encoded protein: CASSYGQLYGYTF.

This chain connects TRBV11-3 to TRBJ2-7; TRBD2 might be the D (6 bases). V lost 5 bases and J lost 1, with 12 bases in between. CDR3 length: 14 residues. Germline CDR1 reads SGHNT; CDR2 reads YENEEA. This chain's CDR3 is CASSPWGESYEQYF. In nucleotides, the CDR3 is TGTGCCAGCAGCCCCTGGGGGGAGTCCTACGAGCAGTACTTC.

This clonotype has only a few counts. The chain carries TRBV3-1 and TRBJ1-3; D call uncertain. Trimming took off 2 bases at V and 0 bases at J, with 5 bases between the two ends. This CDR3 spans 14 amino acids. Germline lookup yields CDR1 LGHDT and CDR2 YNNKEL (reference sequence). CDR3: CASSQSGSGNTIYF. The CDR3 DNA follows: TGTGCCAGCAGCCAATCAGGCTCTGGAAACACCATATATTTT. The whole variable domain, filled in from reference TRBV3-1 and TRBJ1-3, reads DTAVSQTPKYLVTQMGNDKSIKCEQNLGHDTMYWYKQDSKKFLKIMFSYNNKELIINETVPNRFSPKSPDKAHLNLHINSLELGDSAVYFCASSQSGSGNTIYFGEGSWLTVV.

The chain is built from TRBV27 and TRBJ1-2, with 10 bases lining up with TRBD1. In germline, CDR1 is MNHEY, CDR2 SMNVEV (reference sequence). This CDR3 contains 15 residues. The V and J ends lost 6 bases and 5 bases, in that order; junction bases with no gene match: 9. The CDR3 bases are TGTGCCAGCAGGACGACAGGGGGCGCAGGTTATGGCTACACCTTC. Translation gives CASRTTGGAGYGYTF.

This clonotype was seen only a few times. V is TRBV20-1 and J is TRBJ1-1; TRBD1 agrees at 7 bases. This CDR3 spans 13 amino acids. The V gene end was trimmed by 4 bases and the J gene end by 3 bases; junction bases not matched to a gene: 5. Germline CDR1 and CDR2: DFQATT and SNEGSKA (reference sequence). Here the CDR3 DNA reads TGCAGTGCTAAGACAGGGTTTTACACTGAAGCTTTCTTT. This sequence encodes CSAKTGFYTEAFF.